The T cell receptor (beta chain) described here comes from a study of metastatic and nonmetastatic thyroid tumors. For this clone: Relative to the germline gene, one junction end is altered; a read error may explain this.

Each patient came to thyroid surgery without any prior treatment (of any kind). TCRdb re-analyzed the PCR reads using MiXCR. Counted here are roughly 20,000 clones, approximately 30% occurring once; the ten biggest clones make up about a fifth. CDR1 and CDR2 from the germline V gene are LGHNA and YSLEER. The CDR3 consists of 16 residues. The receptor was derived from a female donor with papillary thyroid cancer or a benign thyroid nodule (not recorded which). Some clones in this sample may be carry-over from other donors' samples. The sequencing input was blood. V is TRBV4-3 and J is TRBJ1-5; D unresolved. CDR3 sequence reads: CACSQDRPVSSQPQHF. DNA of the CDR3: TGCGCCTGCAGCCAAGATCGGCCGGTTTCCTCTCAGCCCCAGCATTTT.